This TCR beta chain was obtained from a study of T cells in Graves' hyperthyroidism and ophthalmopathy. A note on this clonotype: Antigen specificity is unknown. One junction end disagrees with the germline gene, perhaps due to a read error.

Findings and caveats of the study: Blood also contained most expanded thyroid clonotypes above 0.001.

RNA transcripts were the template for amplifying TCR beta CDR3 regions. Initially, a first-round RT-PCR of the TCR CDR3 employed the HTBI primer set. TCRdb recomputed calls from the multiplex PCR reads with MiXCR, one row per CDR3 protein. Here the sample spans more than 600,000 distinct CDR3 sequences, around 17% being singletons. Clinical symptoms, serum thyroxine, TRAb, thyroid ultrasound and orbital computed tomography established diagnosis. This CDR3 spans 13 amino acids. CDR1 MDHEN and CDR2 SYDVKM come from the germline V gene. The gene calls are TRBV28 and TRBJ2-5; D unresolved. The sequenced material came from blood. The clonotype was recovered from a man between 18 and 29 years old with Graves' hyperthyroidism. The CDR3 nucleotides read TGTGTCAGCAGTCTATCCACGCGAAAGACCCAGTACTTC. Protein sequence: CVSSLSTRKTQYF.